This T cell receptor (beta chain) comes out of a study of blood T cell repertoires in COVID-19. Turning to the study itself: From T cells, B-cell-depleted T cells, or PBMCs came the material, which was cDNA or gDNA.

Sequenced by immunoSEQ multiplex PCR; TCRdb stores in-frame clones only, minus some. This sample carries some 160,000 clones, nearly 80% of them seen once, and the ten largest clones take roughly 13%. CDR3 length: 15 residues. J lost 2 bases, V lost 4 bases, and 3 bases had no gene match. Germline assignment: CDR1 SGHRS and CDR2 YFSETQ. Sequencing was done on a sample of peripheral blood. The chain employs TRBV5-1 and TRBJ2-5; 12 bases match TRBD2. This sequence originates from a woman aged 80 or over with acute or convalescent COVID-19. CDR3 DNA: TGCGCCAGCAGCCCGGGACTAGCGGGTCAAGAGACCCAGTACTTC. This codes for CASSPGLAGQETQYF.